The clone carrying this TCR beta chain was seen at least ten times. TCRdb passed the 5' RACE reads through MiXCR, listing each CDR3 protein once. This table holds under 45,000 distinct CDR3 sequences, about a tenth found once. These data originate in a study of early T cells in non-severe SARS-CoV-2 infection. Germline CDR1 SNHLY, CDR2 FYNNEI. The CDR3 runs to 12 residues. V gave up 8 bases and J gave up 5 bases, with 9 bases separating them. Sequencing was performed on whole blood. This sequence was found in an adult who was a healthcare worker with PCR-confirmed SARS-CoV-2 infection or an uninfected control (not recorded which). The rearrangement links TRBV2 to TRBJ1-4; a possible D gene is TRBD1 (5 bases). The CDR3 here is CASERGNEKLFF. In DNA form, the CDR3 reads TGTGCCAGCGAAAGGGGAAATGAAAAACTGTTTTTT.